These 29 T cell receptor beta chains were sequenced from one sample in a study of blood T cell repertoires in COVID-19. TCRdb's table, derived via immunoSEQ multiplex PCR, lists solely in-frame clones and lacks some. The sample yields approximately 150,000 clones, 87% seen once. The specimen was peripheral blood. These receptors were taken from a man of 80 years or more with acute or convalescent COVID-19.

This clone has just one count. The chain is built from TRBV28 and TRBJ2-2; possibly TRBD2 for D (5 bases). Trimming removed 3 bases at V and 0 bases at J, with 11 bases between. The germline CDR1 and CDR2 sequences are MDHEN and SYDVKM. The CDR3 length is 16 residues. CDR3 DNA: TGTGCCAGCAGTTTTTGGAAGGGAGCGAACACCGGGGAGCTGTTTTTT. The encoded protein is CASSFWKGANTGELFF.

This clone was picked up many times. The chain carries TRBV29-1 and TRBJ2-1, with TRBD1 matching 10 bases. The CDR3 has 17 residues. Per germline, CDR1 SQVTM and CDR2 ANQGSEA. Unmatched junction bases numbered 15, after V lost 3 bases and J lost 7 bases. The CDR3 region has the DNA TGCAGCGTTGACCCGTACCTGACAGGGGGCGAGGAAAATGAGCAGTTCTTC. Its protein is CSVDPYLTGGEENEQFF.

The J gene is TRBJ2-3, the V gene TRBV7-3; possible D gene TRBD2, 6 bases. Trimming shortened V by 5 bases and J by 0 bases, and 9 bases separated the two germline ends. The CDR3 has 14 amino acids. Germline V gene data show CDR1 as SGHTA and CDR2 as FQGTGA. This CDR3 reads CASSLRGSTDTQYF. The CDR3 DNA reads as TGTGCCAGCAGCCTCCGGGGGAGCACAGATACGCAGTATTTT.

V is TRBV18 and J is TRBJ1-5; D is undetermined. There are 15 residues in the CDR3. The germline gives CDR1 KGHSH, CDR2 LQKENI. Trimming stripped 6 bases from V and 7 bases from J, with 19 bases between. In nucleotides, the CDR3 is TGTGCCAGCTCGCAAGCACATTCGGGTCGCCAGCCCCAGCATTTT. Translated: CASSQAHSGRQPQHF.

The CDR3 reads CASSIAPTRRETQYF. DNA for the CDR3: TGTGCCAGCAGCATAGCGCCCACTCGGCGGGAGACCCAGTACTTC. The chain couples TRBV5-5 to TRBJ2-5, with a possible D match to TRBD2 (5 bases). Germline lookup yields CDR1 SGHKS and CDR2 YYEKEE (reference sequence). The V end lost 4 bases, the J end lost 5 bases, and 18 bases lay between the germline ends. CDR3 length: 15 residues.

The genes are TRBV6-4 and TRBJ1-2; D possibly corresponds to TRBD1 (6 bases). Germline CDR1 MRHNA, CDR2 SNTAGT. The CDR3 sequence is 14 residues long. The V end lost 6 bases, the J end lost 7 bases, and 18 bases lay between the germline ends. The CDR3: CASRPRTASGGYTF. Written as DNA, the CDR3 is TGTGCCAGCAGACCGCGGACAGCGTCGGGTGGCTACACCTTC.

CDR3 in DNA: TGTGCCAGCAGCCCTCGGAGAGGAGAGACCCAGTACTTC. This codes for CASSPRRGETQYF. The J gene is TRBJ2-5, the V gene TRBV7-2, with D unclear. This CDR3 has 13 residues. Germline CDR1 SGHTA, CDR2 FQGNSA. Trimming shortened V by 5 bases and J by 4 bases, and 11 bases separated the two germline ends.

V gene TRBV3-1 (or the pseudogene TRBV3-2) combines with J gene TRBJ2-6, with D maybe TRBD1 (6 bases). The germline V and J ends were trimmed by 5 bases and 0 bases, with 11 bases remaining between them. Per germline, CDR1 LGHDT and CDR2 YNNKEL (reference sequence). This CDR3 comprises 16 residues. The CDR3 nucleotides are TGTGCCAGCAGCTTCCTACAGGGCTCTGGGGCCAACGTCCTGACTTTC. This codes for CASSFLQGSGANVLTF.

This clone was seen once. This chain connects TRBV2 to TRBJ1-2; D remains unclear. The CDR3 covers 13 residues. V shed 4 bases and J shed 4 bases, with 10 bases lying between them. Germline CDR1 and CDR2: SNHLY and FYNNEI. DNA of the CDR3: TGTGCCAGCAGTGTATCGAGTTCCTATGGCTACACCTTC. Its translation: CASSVSSSYGYTF.

The V gene is TRBV5-1, the J gene TRBJ1-1; D possibly corresponds to TRBD1 (6 bases). The CDR3 consists of 15 residues. The V end lost 0 bases, the J end lost 1 base, and 10 bases lay between the germline ends. Germline CDR1 SGHRS, CDR2 YFSETQ. Here the CDR3 reads CASSLAVTGNTEAFF. CDR3 coding DNA: TGCGCCAGCAGCTTGGCAGTGACAGGGAACACTGAAGCTTTCTTT.

V is TRBV2 and J is TRBJ1-4; 7 positions agree with TRBD1. J gave up 4 bases and V 6 bases, and 5 bases lay outside the gene matches. Looked up from germline, CDR1 is SNHLY and CDR2 is FYNNEI. The CDR3 extends over 14 amino acids. The CDR3 sequence is CASRGQAVNEKLFF. For the CDR3, the DNA is TGTGCCAGCAGAGGACAGGCGGTTAATGAAAAACTGTTTTTT.

The rearrangement joins TRBV10-3 to TRBJ2-1; 10 bases are shared with TRBD2. The germline gives CDR1 ENHRY, CDR2 SYGVKD. This CDR3 has 18 amino acids. V gave up 4 bases and J gave up 0 bases; unmatched junction bases: 9. The CDR3, as DNA: TGTGCCATCAGTGGATCTAGCGGGGGCCCGAGCTCCTACAATGAGCAGTTCTTC. Encoded protein: CAISGSSGGPSSYNEQFF.

The chain joins TRBV7-9 to TRBJ1-5; D uncertain. CDR1 and CDR2 (germline): SEHNR, FQNEAQ (reference sequence). V was trimmed by 5 bases and J by 6 bases, leaving 8 bases between them. This CDR3 has 12 amino acids. This chain's CDR3 is CASSREGQPQHF. Here the CDR3 DNA reads TGTGCCAGCAGCCGAGAGGGTCAGCCCCAGCATTTT.

The CDR3 is CAWEGQPFNSPLHF. DNA for the CDR3: TGTGCCTGGGAGGGACAGCCTTTTAATTCACCCCTCCACTTT. The V call is TRBV30, the J call TRBJ1-6; TRBD1 aligns across 7 bases. J gave up 6 bases and V 5 bases, and 7 bases lay outside the gene matches. CDR1 and CDR2 (germline): GTSNPN, SVGIG (reference sequence). CDR3 length equals 14 residues.

This clone was detected only once. This chain links TRBV29-1 with TRBJ2-1; 14 positions agree with TRBD2. Germline trimming cut 7 bases from V and 6 bases from J; bases unmatched to any gene: 5. The CDR3 runs to 14 residues. Germline loops: CDR1 SQVTM, CDR2 ANQGSEA. This chain's CDR3 is CSDRLAGGGNEQFF. CDR3 bases: TGCAGCGACAGACTAGCGGGAGGGGGCAATGAGCAGTTCTTC.

The chain couples TRBV7-9 to TRBJ1-3; D is undetermined. V shed 1 base and J shed 0 bases, with 13 bases lying between them. Per the germline V gene, CDR1 is SEHNR and CDR2 is FQNEAQ (reference sequence). This CDR3 comprises 17 residues. CDR3 sequence reads: CASSLVENVSSGNTIYF. The CDR3 bases are TGTGCCAGCAGCTTAGTAGAAAATGTTAGCTCTGGAAACACCATATATTTT.

The CDR3: CASSLGGGDLYGYTF. DNA of the CDR3: TGTGCCAGCAGTCTAGGTGGGGGGGACCTCTATGGCTACACCTTC. The chain is built from TRBV28 and TRBJ1-2; a weak D match, TRBD1 (5 bases). V gave up 5 bases and J gave up 4 bases, with 17 bases separating them. The CDR3 covers 15 residues. CDR1 and CDR2 (germline): MDHEN, SYDVKM.

The chain combines TRBV27 with TRBJ1-4; TRBD1 might be the D (5 bases). This CDR3 spans 14 amino acids. Trimming stripped 5 bases from V and 10 bases from J, with 17 bases between. Germline-derived CDR1 and CDR2 are MNHEY and SMNVEV (reference sequence). CDR3 DNA sequence: TGTGCCAGCAGTCAGCGAGGAGTGGGGGGAAAACTGTTTTTT. Amino acids: CASSQRGVGGKLFF.

This clone showed up just once. The chain links TRBV27 to TRBJ2-1; 7 bases are a match to TRBD2. This CDR3 has 15 residues. Germline V gene data show CDR1 as MNHEY and CDR2 as SMNVEV (reference sequence). The V and J ends lost 3 bases and 5 bases, in that order; junction bases with no gene match: 7. This CDR3 is CASSFLGTTNNEQFF. For the CDR3, the DNA is TGTGCCAGCAGTTTTTTAGGGACTACCAACAATGAGCAGTTCTTC.

This clone was seen only once. The V and J genes are TRBV19 and TRBJ1-1, with D unresolved. Looked up from germline, CDR1 is LNHDA and CDR2 is SQIVND (reference sequence). V lost 5 bases to trimming and J lost 2 bases, with 9 bases between them. The CDR3 consists of 13 residues. This chain's CDR3 is CASSPQINTEAFF. CDR3 DNA: TGTGCCAGTAGTCCACAAATAAACACTGAAGCTTTCTTT.

J is TRBJ1-6 and V is TRBV19; D uncertain. Germline-derived CDR1 and CDR2 are LNHDA and SQIVND (reference sequence). V gave up 3 bases and J gave up 8 bases, with 5 bases separating them. The CDR3 length is 12 residues. The DNA of the CDR3 is TGTGCCAGTAGTATCCCCGATTCACCCCTCCACTTT. Its protein product is CASSIPDSPLHF.

DNA for the CDR3: TGTGCTAGTGGTCGACACAGGGGGCTTGACACCGGGGAGCTGTTTTTT. Its translation is CASGRHRGLDTGELFF. The chain employs TRBV12-5 and TRBJ2-2; TRBD1 matches at 9 bases. CDR1 is LGHNT, CDR2 FRNRAP, per germline. The CDR3 is 16 residues long. V lost 5 bases to trimming and J lost 3 bases; unmatched junction nucleotides: 7.

This clone was detected only once. This chain uses TRBV5-1 with TRBJ2-1; D is possibly TRBD2 (6 bases). Germline V CDR1 and CDR2: SGHRS, YFSETQ. This CDR3 has 14 amino acids. V was shortened by 3 bases and J by 2 bases, with 9 bases between the two germline ends. As DNA, the CDR3 is TGCGCCAGCAGCTCGGAGGGGCCCTACAATGAGCAGTTCTTC. It is translated as CASSSEGPYNEQFF.

In its sample, this clone was seen once. V and J are TRBV29-1 and TRBJ1-1, with a possible D match to TRBD1 (6 bases). Deletions cut 2 bases from V and 1 base from J, with 11 bases between. This CDR3 region has 14 residues. Germline V CDR1 and CDR2: SQVTM, ANQGSEA. In DNA, the CDR3 is TGCAGCGTTGAAACCGGGACATCGAACACTGAAGCTTTCTTT. Protein sequence: CSVETGTSNTEAFF.

The chain employs TRBV3-1 (or the pseudogene TRBV3-2) and TRBJ1-3, with 7 bases aligning to TRBD1. The germline gives CDR1 LGHDT, CDR2 YNNKEL (reference sequence). The CDR3 totals 13 residues. V trimming: 5 bases; J trimming: 7 bases; junction bases outside the gene matches: 5. CDR3 protein: CASSTTGSNTIYF. CDR3 DNA: TGTGCCAGCAGCACGACAGGGAGTAACACCATATATTTT.

This rearrangement joins TRBV14 to TRBJ1-4, with D perhaps matching TRBD1 (5 bases). The CDR3 contains 14 residues. Germline lookup yields CDR1 SGHDN and CDR2 FVKESK. Trimming pared 1 base from V and 8 bases from J, leaving 11 bases between. CDR3 amino acids: CASSQGGLSEKLFF. CDR3 sequence (DNA): TGTGCCAGCAGCCAAGGGGGCTTGAGCGAAAAACTGTTTTTT.

The V call is TRBV19, the J call TRBJ1-2, with D tentatively TRBD1 (6 bases). The V end lost 5 bases, the J end lost 8 bases, and 18 bases lay between the germline ends. This CDR3 has 14 residues. Germline assignment: CDR1 LNHDA and CDR2 SQIVND (reference sequence). This CDR3 is CASSPNTGFGGYTF. Here the CDR3 DNA reads TGTGCCAGTAGTCCGAACACAGGGTTCGGCGGCTACACCTTC.

J is TRBJ1-6 and V is TRBV2, with D maybe TRBD1 (5 bases). Germline CDR1 SNHLY, CDR2 FYNNEI. The V gene lost 3 bases and the J gene lost 7 bases, with 16 bases spanning the gap. The CDR3 is 16 residues long. CDR3 DNA sequence: TGTGCCAGCAGTGATGGGGGGGTTCTAGGGAATTCACCCCTCCACTTT. This gives the protein CASSDGGVLGNSPLHF.

The chain recombines TRBV29-1 with TRBJ2-3, with 10 nucleotides matching TRBD2. This CDR3 is 17 amino acids long. Germline-derived CDR1 and CDR2 are SQVTM and ANQGSEA. V shed 3 bases, J shed 4 bases, and the junction held 13 bases outside the gene matches. CDR3 coding DNA: TGCAGCGTTGACCCCCGCCATAGCGGGAGGCGTGCAGATACGCAGTATTTT. As protein: CSVDPRHSGRRADTQYF.